This TCR beta chain was documented in a study of shared clonotypes between healthy human individuals (dated by TCRdb to the early 2020s). Describing the broader study: A couple of women and a few men aged 18 to 49 years were included in the cohort. Per donor, leukapheresis produced somewhere between about 0.9 and 9 billion PBMCs. Blood TCR repertoires of about five healthy adults were deeply sequenced to estimate repertoire size and the extent of clonotype sharing between individuals. For each donor, CD4 naive and CD4 memory were each given three plates, CD8 naive was given two plates, and CD8 memory was given one plate. To increase sequencing depth and limit assay-specific biases, TCR repertoire library preparation and sequencing were carried out by different laboratories using diverse techniques. Beyond this particular receptor, the publication reports: Because the study included a small number of donors, the genetic and exposure-history diversity represented was limited. Across a handful of donors, around 5% of naive CD4, 3% to 3.5% of naive CD8, under 2.5% of memory CD4, and 0.4% of memory CD8 clonotypes were shared. Even with the large sequencing depth, rarefaction of the sorted-subset datasets indicated that sequencing was incomplete. Sampling was restricted to blood, and TCR repertoires in tissue are likely to differ from TCR repertoires in blood. Based on pairwise subsampling, the degree of clonotype sharing among donors was expected to be affected by sequencing depth. Larger estimated clonotype richness was generally found for naive subsets than for memory subsets. Clonotypes shared by all four sorted-subset donors showed higher generation probabilities than non-shared clonotypes.

The donors were healthy, HIV-negative adults who had no recently reported acute infections or vaccinations. Only Caucasian adults living in Nashville, Tennessee, USA were represented among the donors. Magnetic negative selection was used to enrich CD4+ T cells, after which naive cells were positively selected on CD45RA and the negative fraction became the memory subset. Blood was collected by leukapheresis, and PBMCs were isolated by Ficoll-Histopaque density gradient centrifugation and then cryopreserved in liquid nitrogen vapor phase. Analytical flow cytometry was used to check the purity and quantity of every magnetically sorted T cell population. From each sorted fraction, genomic DNA was isolated and quantified by UV absorbance on a Nanodrop 2000c. Using the deep immunoSEQ assay, multiplex PCR amplified TCR CDR3 regions from genomic DNA. Genomic DNA extracted from each cell subset was distributed evenly over all wells of several immunoSEQ 96-well plates, and each plate served as one replicate. Each replicate PCR for sorted subsets received 150 to 250 ng genomic DNA, equal to about 30,000 T cell genomes. Purified libraries were measured with a Qubit 3.0 fluorometer, size-checked on a Bioanalyzer 2100, and measured again with the KAPA Library Quantification kit. Every immunoSEQ 96-well plate was sequenced on a separate single-read 150-cycle Illumina NextSeq 550 flow cell. As for the authors' bioinformatics: Because only junctional sequences without quality scores were contained in the immunoSEQ output, filtering matching that applied to full-length reads could not be performed. To assign V/J genes and CDR3, sequences were annotated using PyIR, a Python wrapper for IgBLAST v1.9, with IMGT germline references. Reads were removed for weak V/J assignments (E-value above 1e-6), missing CDR3, stop codons, out-of-frame junctions, or ambiguous translated residues. A V3J clonotype was defined by an identical inferred V gene, J gene, and CDR3 amino acid sequence. The percentage overlap between two repertoires was calculated by dividing the number of shared unique clonotypes by the size of the smaller repertoire. Three approaches were used to assess repertoire richness: RTK rarefaction, the Chao1 estimator, and Recon v2.1 estimates of unobserved clonotypes. For all TCRbeta clonotypes obtained by the gDNA method from several donors, generation probabilities were computed with OLGA. TCRdb took this table from immuneACCESS and kept in-frame rearrangements with V and J called. Such tables lack part of the clones; where checked against another copy, unresolved V genes explain under half of the gap, and the rest is unexplained. Clonal size and the V and J genes are those of that table, whereas D and trimming came from the DNA. The sample table shows 2.5 million or so clones, and approximately 94% are seen once. Of the sample, over 0.12% is held by the ten largest clones.

Trimming takes 4 bases from V and 4 bases from J, and the germline ends sit 10 bases apart. The CDR3, from cysteine to phenylalanine, totals 12 residues. This entry keeps only the CDR3 DNA: 36 bases, framed from base 1. The CDR1 and CDR2 encoded by the germline V gene (reference sequence) are GTSNPN and SVGIG. Points on this clone: No antigen is known for it. No qualities accompany the bases; no much larger clone lies one base away.

The chain couples TRBV30 to TRBJ2-5; the D segment cannot be called with confidence. Sequences were obtained from naive CD4+ T cells sorted from blood. The cell subset or site label of this sample denotes: CD45RA+ positively selected. This clonotype was sampled from a man aged 18 to 29 in good health. The CDR3 sequence is CAWMRWTETQYF. In nucleotide form, the sequence is TGTGCCTGGATGCGGTGGACAGAGACCCAGTACTTC.